These 23 T cell receptor beta chains were all obtained from the same sample, sequenced in a study of cytomegalovirus exposure and HLA in healthy donors. Vbeta (60) and Jbeta (13) primers were used in the PCR. This table comes from immunoSEQ multiplex PCR, and its TCRdb copy is limited to in-frame clones, with some not included. In all, the sample yields roughly 73,000 clones. Source material: PBMCs. The receptors come from a female donor in good health and CMV-seropositive.

This chain joins TRBV19 and TRBJ2-3; 8 bases match TRBD2. CDR1 and CDR2 from the germline V gene are LNHDA and SQIVND (reference sequence). The CDR3 spans 15 residues. After removal of 7 bases from V and 0 bases from J, the junction contained 6 bases not matched to a gene. Here the CDR3 reads CASTSERESTDTQYF. The DNA of the CDR3 is TGTGCCAGTACCAGCGAGCGGGAGAGCACAGATACGCAGTATTTT.

The chain carries TRBV30 and TRBJ2-7; 7 bases align to TRBD1. The V gene's germline CDR1 is GTSNPN and CDR2 SVGIG (reference sequence). This CDR3 is 14 amino acids long. The V gene end was trimmed by 4 bases and the J gene end by 1 base; junction bases not matched to a gene: 7. CDR3 amino acids: CAWKSRGISYEQYF. The CDR3 DNA sequence: TGTGCCTGGAAGTCCAGGGGGATTTCCTACGAGCAGTACTTC.

This CDR3 is CASGGAIAHEQYF. The CDR3 DNA sequence: TGTGCCAGCGGGGGGGCGATAGCCCACGAGCAGTACTTC. V and J are TRBV7-2 and TRBJ2-7, with TRBD2 as a possible D gene (7 bases). Trimming cost V 8 bases and J 5 bases, with 16 bases left between them. The CDR3 has 13 residues. Germline V gene lookup returns CDR1 SGHTA and CDR2 FQGNSA.

The chain combines TRBV30 with TRBJ2-3; 13 bases are a match to TRBD2. Germline trimming cut 2 bases from V and 2 bases from J; bases unmatched to any gene: 13. Germline lookup yields CDR1 GTSNPN and CDR2 SVGIG (reference sequence). The CDR3 is made up of 19 amino acids. This CDR3 is CAWSTEKGTSGVVTDTQYF. Written as DNA, the CDR3 is TGTGCCTGGAGTACGGAAAAGGGGACTAGCGGGGTGGTCACAGATACGCAGTATTTT.

The chain has TRBV11-2 and TRBJ2-7, with TRBD1 as a possible D gene (6 bases). Germline values: CDR1 SGHAT, CDR2 FQNNGV. V was shortened by 2 bases and J by 5 bases, with 13 bases between the two germline ends. The CDR3 is 14 amino acids. CDR3 nucleotide sequence: TGTGCCAGCAGCTTAAGTGGCAGGGGCCACGAGCAGTACTTC. This sequence encodes CASSLSGRGHEQYF.

The chain uses TRBV7-9 and TRBJ2-7; 8 bases fit TRBD1. J was trimmed by 0 bases and V by 4 bases; bases with no gene match: 5. Germline CDR1 SEHNR, CDR2 FQNEAQ (reference sequence). The length of the CDR3 is 15 residues. The CDR3 sequence: CASSSGGQSSYEQYF. CDR3 DNA: TGTGCCAGCAGCTCAGGGGGCCAGAGCTCCTACGAGCAGTACTTC. The whole variable domain, filled in from reference TRBV7-9 and TRBJ2-7, reads DTGVSQNPRHKITKRGQNVTFRCDPISEHNRLYWYRQTLGQGPEFLTYFQNEAQLEKSRLLSDRFSAERPKGSFSTLEIQRTEQGDSAMYLCASSSGGQSSYEQYFGPGTRLTVT.

This chain joins TRBV19 and TRBJ2-6, with 7 bases matching TRBD1. V lost 10 bases to trimming and J lost 0 bases; unmatched junction nucleotides: 9. This CDR3 spans 16 amino acids. Germline V gene lookup returns CDR1 LNHDA and CDR2 SQIVND (reference sequence). CDR3 DNA: TGTGCCATCGCACGGGACAGTAGCTCTGGGGCCAACGTCCTGACTTTC. As protein: CAIARDSSSGANVLTF.

This rearrangement joins TRBV29-1 to TRBJ1-1; D gene uncertain. V gave up 3 bases and J gave up 3 bases, with 5 bases separating them. The CDR3 is 11 residues long. In germline, CDR1 is SQVTM, CDR2 ANQGSEA. The CDR3 bases are TGCAGCGTTGACCAGGACACTGAAGCTTTCTTT. Protein product: CSVDQDTEAFF.

The J gene is TRBJ2-1, the V gene TRBV29-1; 8 nucleotides align to TRBD1. This CDR3 has 13 amino acids. Germline V CDR1 and CDR2: SQVTM, ANQGSEA. Trimming removed 3 bases from V and 8 bases from J; junction bases left unmatched: 6. CDR3 protein: CSVDRTGNDEQFF. The CDR3 nucleotides read TGCAGCGTTGATAGGACAGGGAACGATGAGCAGTTCTTC.

The chain carries TRBV10-2 and TRBJ2-3; a weak D match, TRBD2 (5 bases). The V gene's germline CDR1 is WSHSY and CDR2 SAAADI. V was pared by 7 bases and J by 6 bases, with 11 bases between. This CDR3 comprises 12 residues. CDR3 in DNA: TGCGCCAGCACTCCAACGGGGGATACGCAGTATTTT. Translating it yields CASTPTGDTQYF.

This chain joins TRBV7-6 and TRBJ2-5, with 11 bases aligning to TRBD1. This CDR3 spans 14 amino acids. The germline gives CDR1 SGHVS, CDR2 FNYEAQ. Germline trimming cut 7 bases from V and 4 bases from J; bases unmatched to any gene: 5. CDR3 nucleotide sequence: TGTGCCAGCACTGGGGGACAGGGGGGAGAGACCCAGTACTTC. Residues: CASTGGQGGETQYF.

The rearrangement joins TRBV7-2 to TRBJ1-1, with 10 bases that match TRBD1. Germline V lookup: CDR1 SGHTA, CDR2 FQGNSA. This CDR3 spans 14 amino acids. V lost 5 bases to trimming and J lost 6 bases; unmatched junction nucleotides: 6. CDR3 nucleotide sequence: TGTGCCAGCAGCGCTAGACAGGGGGCATCTGAAGCTTTCTTT. It yields the protein CASSARQGASEAFF.

The genes are TRBV6-6 and TRBJ1-2; TRBD1 agrees at 10 bases. The CDR3 contains 15 residues. V gave up 2 bases and J gave up 5 bases; unmatched junction bases: 5. Looked up from germline, CDR1 is MNHNY and CDR2 is SVGAGI (reference sequence). CDR3 in DNA: TGTGCCAGCAGTTACGCTCCGGGACAGGGGTATGGCTACACCTTC. This encodes CASSYAPGQGYGYTF.

This chain links TRBV5-8 with TRBJ2-6, with 15 bases matching TRBD2. Trimming took 4 bases from V and 3 from J; bases not matched to a gene: 5. CDR1 SGHTS and CDR2 YDEGEE come from the germline V gene. The CDR3 has 18 residues. This CDR3 reads CASSMGLAGGGGANVLTF. CDR3 DNA: TGTGCCAGCAGCATGGGACTAGCGGGAGGAGGTGGGGCCAACGTCCTGACTTTC.

The chain carries TRBV6-1 and TRBJ1-2; D is uncertain. The V and J ends lost 8 bases and 7 bases respectively, with 11 bases between them. This CDR3 comprises 11 residues. In germline, CDR1 is MNHNS, CDR2 SASEGT. The CDR3 loop reads CASGRALGYTF. CDR3 DNA: TGTGCCAGCGGGAGGGCCCTTGGCTACACCTTC.

The rearrangement links TRBV13 to TRBJ2-3, with 13 positions matching TRBD2. The CDR3 extends over 16 amino acids. After removal of 4 bases from V and 3 bases from J, the junction contained 4 bases not matched to a gene. Per germline, CDR1 PRHDT and CDR2 FYEKMQ (reference sequence). The CDR3 nucleotides are TGTGCCAGCAGCTCGGGGACTAGCGGGATGACAGATACGCAGTATTTT. As protein: CASSSGTSGMTDTQYF.

CDR3 sequence (DNA): TGTGCCAGCAGTGAAGTTGTGCAGAATAATGAAAAACTGTTTTTT. Residues: CASSEVVQNNEKLFF. The chain uses TRBV6-1 and TRBJ1-4; D is unclear. This CDR3 is built from 15 residues. Germline V gene sequence: CDR1 MNHNS, CDR2 SASEGT. V shed 1 base and J shed 4 bases, with 10 bases lying between them.

The chain couples TRBV6-5 to TRBJ1-6; D perhaps matches TRBD1 (6 bases). The V gene's germline CDR1 is MNHEY and CDR2 SVGAGI. This CDR3 has 13 amino acids. Deletions cut 2 bases from V and 7 bases from J, with 6 bases between. The CDR3 sequence: CASSYQGNSPLHF. CDR3 DNA: TGTGCCAGCAGTTACCAGGGGAATTCACCCCTCCACTTT.

In regard to this clone: The identical CDR3 is also encoded by other nucleotide sequences in the sample. The gene calls are TRBV6-1 and TRBJ1-5; D not resolved. V lost 5 bases to trimming and J lost 0 bases, with 11 bases between them. Germline V lookup: CDR1 MNHNS, CDR2 SASEGT. The CDR3 length is 15 residues. The CDR3, as DNA: TGTGCCAGCAGTCTTGACACCTATAGCAATCAGCCCCAGCATTTT. It yields the protein CASSLDTYSNQPQHF.

This rearrangement joins TRBV9 to TRBJ2-7, with 9 bases matching TRBD1. CDR3 size: 16 residues. J gave up 1 base and V 4 bases, and 9 bases lay outside the gene matches. Germline V gene data show CDR1 as SGDLS and CDR2 as YYNGEE. This chain's CDR3 is CASSPGVTGGSYEQYF. The CDR3 nucleotides read TGTGCCAGCAGCCCAGGGGTGACAGGGGGGTCCTACGAGCAGTACTTC.

The rearrangement uses TRBV28 and TRBJ1-5, with D hard to call. V was cut by 1 base and J by 1 base, with 8 bases left in between. This CDR3 region has 15 residues. Germline V gives CDR1 MDHEN, CDR2 SYDVKM. CDR3 DNA: TGTGCCAGCAGTTTATATCAGAACAGCAATCAGCCCCAGCATTTT. It codes for CASSLYQNSNQPQHF. The full variable domain, completed using reference TRBV28 and TRBJ1-5, is DVKVTQSSRYLVKRTGEKVFLECVQDMDHENMFWYRQDPGLGLRLIYFSYDVKMKEKGDIPEGYSVSREKKERFSLILESASTNQTSMYLCASSLYQNSNQPQHFGDGTRLSIL.

CDR3 DNA: TGTGCCAGCAGCTTTTTACGAGGAGGGGCATTAGCCCACGAGCAGTACTTC. Its protein product is CASSFLRGGALAHEQYF. The chain recombines TRBV5-4 with TRBJ2-7, with a weak D call TRBD2 (6 bases). This CDR3 region has 17 residues. Germline CDR1 and CDR2: SGHNT and YYREEE (reference sequence). V lost 2 bases, J lost 5 bases, and 23 bases lay in between.

V usage is TRBV30 and J usage is TRBJ1-1; no firm D call. This CDR3 has 12 residues. Germline V lookup: CDR1 GTSNPN, CDR2 SVGIG (reference sequence). V was cut by 0 bases and J by 9 bases, with 11 bases left in between. The CDR3: CAWSVGEEKAFF. The CDR3 coding sequence is TGTGCCTGGAGTGTAGGAGAGGAGAAAGCTTTCTTT.